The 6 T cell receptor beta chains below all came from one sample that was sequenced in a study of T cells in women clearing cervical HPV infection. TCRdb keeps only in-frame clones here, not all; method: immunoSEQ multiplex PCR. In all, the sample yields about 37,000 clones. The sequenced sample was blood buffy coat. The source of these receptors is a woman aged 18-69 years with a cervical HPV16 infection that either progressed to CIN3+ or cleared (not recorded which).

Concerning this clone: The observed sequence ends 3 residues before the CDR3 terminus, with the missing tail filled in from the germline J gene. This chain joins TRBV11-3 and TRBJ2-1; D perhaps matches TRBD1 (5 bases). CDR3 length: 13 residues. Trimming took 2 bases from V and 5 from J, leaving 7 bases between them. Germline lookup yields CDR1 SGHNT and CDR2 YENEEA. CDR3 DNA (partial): TGTGCCAGCAGCTTACAGGGCAACAATGAG. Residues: CASSLQGNNE. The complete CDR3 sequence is CASSLQGNNEQFF.

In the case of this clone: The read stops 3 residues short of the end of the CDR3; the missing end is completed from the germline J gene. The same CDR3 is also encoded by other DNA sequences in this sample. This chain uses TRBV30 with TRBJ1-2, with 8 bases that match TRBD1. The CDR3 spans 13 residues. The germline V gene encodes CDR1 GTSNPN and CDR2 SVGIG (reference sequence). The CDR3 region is CAWSDRTGLGYTF. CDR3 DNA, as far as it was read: TGTGCCTGGAGTGACCGGACAGGGCTAGGA.

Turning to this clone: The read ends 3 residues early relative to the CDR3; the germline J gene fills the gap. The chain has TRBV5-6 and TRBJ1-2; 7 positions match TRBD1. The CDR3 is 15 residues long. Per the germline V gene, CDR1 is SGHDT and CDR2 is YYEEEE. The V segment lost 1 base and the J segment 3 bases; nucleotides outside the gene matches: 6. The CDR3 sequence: CASSLSPTGDYGYTF. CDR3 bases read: TGTGCCAGCAGCTTGTCCCCCACAGGGGACTATGGC.

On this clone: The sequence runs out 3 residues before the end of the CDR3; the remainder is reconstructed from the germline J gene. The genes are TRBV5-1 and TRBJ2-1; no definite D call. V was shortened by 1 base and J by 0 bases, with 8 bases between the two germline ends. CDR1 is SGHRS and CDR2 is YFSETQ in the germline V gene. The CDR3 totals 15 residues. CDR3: CASSLWAGSYNEQFF. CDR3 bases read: TGCGCCAGCAGCTTGTGGGCAGGCTCCTACAATGAG.

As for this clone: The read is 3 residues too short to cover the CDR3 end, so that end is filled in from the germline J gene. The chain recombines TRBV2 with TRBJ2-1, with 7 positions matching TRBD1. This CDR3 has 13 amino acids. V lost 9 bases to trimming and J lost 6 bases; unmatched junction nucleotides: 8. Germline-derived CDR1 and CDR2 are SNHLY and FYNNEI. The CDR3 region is CASHRGEINEQFF. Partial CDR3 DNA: TGTGCCAGTCACAGGGGCGAAATCAATGAG.

CDR3 amino acids: CASSESPGRSNQPQHF. Partial CDR3 DNA: TGTGCCAGCAGTGAATCCCCAGGCCGGAGCAATCAGCCC. The chain recombines TRBV2 with TRBJ1-5; no reliable D call. The read terminates 3 residues before the CDR3 end, so the remaining end is supplied by the germline J gene. CDR1 is SNHLY and CDR2 is FYNNEI in the germline V gene. The CDR3 has 16 residues. The V gene lost 2 bases and the J gene lost 1 base, with 12 bases spanning the gap. Full variable domain (remainder filled in from reference TRBV2 and TRBJ1-5): EPEVTQTPSHQVTQMGQEVILRCVPISNHLYFYWYRQILGQKVEFLVSFYNNEISEKSEIFDDQFSVERPDGSNFTLKIRSTKLEDSAMYFCASSESPGRSNQPQHFGDGTRLSIL.